This TCR beta chain was obtained from a study of response to subunit inactivated influenza vaccine. The V and J ends lost 5 bases and 5 bases, in that order; junction bases with no gene match: 8. Germline V lookup: CDR1 SGHAT, CDR2 FQNNGV. This CDR3 contains 15 residues. TCRdb reanalysed the RT-PCR reads using MiXCR and keeps one entry per CDR3 protein. The table lists around 520,000 distinct CDR3 sequences, about 25% of them singletons, with approximately 2% in the top ten. The V call is TRBV11-2, the J call TRBJ2-1; 8 bases agree with TRBD1. Sample: CD4+ T cells sorted from PBMCs, taken about 5 days after vaccination. This TCR derives from a man aged 45-65 years who received an inactivated influenza vaccine. CDR3 sequence: CASSPGQARNNEQFF. The DNA for the CDR3 is TGTGCCAGCAGCCCGGGACAGGCGAGGAACAATGAGCAGTTCTTC.